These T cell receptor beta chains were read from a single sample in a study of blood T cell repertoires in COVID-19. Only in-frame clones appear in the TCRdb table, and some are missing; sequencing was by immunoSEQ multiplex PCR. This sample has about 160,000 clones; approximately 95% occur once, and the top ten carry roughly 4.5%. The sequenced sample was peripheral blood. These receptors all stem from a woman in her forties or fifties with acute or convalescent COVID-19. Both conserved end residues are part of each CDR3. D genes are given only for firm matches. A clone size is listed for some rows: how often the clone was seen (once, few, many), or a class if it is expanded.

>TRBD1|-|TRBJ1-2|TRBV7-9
TGTGCCAGCAGACGACAGGGGGCGGCTGGGGGCTACACCTTC
CASRRQGAAGGYTF
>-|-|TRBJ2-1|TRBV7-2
TGTGCCAGCACTTCCTTCGGTCTCCGACAGTTCTTC
CASTSFGLRQFF
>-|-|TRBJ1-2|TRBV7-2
TGTGCCAGCAGCAAAGCGGCAGGGGATGGCTACACCTTC
CASSKAAGDGYTF
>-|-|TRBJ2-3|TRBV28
TGTGCCAGCAGGCCAGACAGAGCCAATCCAGATACGCAGTATTTT
CASRPDRANPDTQYF
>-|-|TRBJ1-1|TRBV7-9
TGTGCCAGCACTGATCTGGTGAGCACTGAAGCTTTCTTT
CASTDLVSTEAFF
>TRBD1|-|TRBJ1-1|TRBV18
TGTGCCAGCTCACCTAAAACAGGGGTTTCTGAAGCTTTCTTT
CASSPKTGVSEAFF
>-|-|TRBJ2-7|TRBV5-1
TGCGCCAGCAGCTTGAAATCCCAGGTAGTCCCCTACGAGCAGTACTTC
CASSLKSQVVPYEQYF
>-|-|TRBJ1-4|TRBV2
TGTGCCAGCAGTGAAAGGGACTTTAGGACTAATGAAAAACTGTTTTTT
CASSERDFRTNEKLFF
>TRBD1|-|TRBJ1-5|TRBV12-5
TGTGCTAGTGGTTTGGGGGACAGGGTATGGAATCAGCCCCAGCATTTT
CASGLGDRVWNQPQHF
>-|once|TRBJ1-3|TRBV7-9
TGTGCCAGCAGCTTAGTGGTGATGGCAGGAAACACCATATATTTT
CASSLVVMAGNTIYF
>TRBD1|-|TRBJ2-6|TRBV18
TGTGCCAGCTCACCATACGGGACAGGGAGCTCTGGGGCCAACGTCCTGACTTTC
CASSPYGTGSSGANVLTF
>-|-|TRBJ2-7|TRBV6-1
TGTGCCAGCAGTGAACCTACCTTGAGCGTGTCCTACGAGCAGTACTTC
CASSEPTLSVSYEQYF
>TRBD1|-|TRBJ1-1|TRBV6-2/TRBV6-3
TGTGCCAGCAGTTTCCCTATGACAGGGGCGAGAGATGAAGCTTTCTTT
CASSFPMTGARDEAFF
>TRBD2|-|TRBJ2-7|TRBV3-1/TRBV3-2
TGTGCCAGCAGCCCCCGAGTAGCGGGGTCCTACGAGCAGTACTTC
CASSPRVAGSYEQYF
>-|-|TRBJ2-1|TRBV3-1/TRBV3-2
TGTGCCAGCGCTATTCGCTCGCGGGCGGCGAATGAGCAGTTCTTC
CASAIRSRAANEQFF
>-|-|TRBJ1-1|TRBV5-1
TGCGCCAGCAGCCCAACGGGTTTTGAAGCTTTCTTT
CASSPTGFEAFF
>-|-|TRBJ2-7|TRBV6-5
TGTGCCAGCAGTCGACAGTACGCCTCCTACGAGCAGTACTTC
CASSRQYASYEQYF
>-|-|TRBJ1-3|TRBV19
TGTGCCAGTATATCCGGGTCTGGAAACACCATATATTTT
CASISGSGNTIYF
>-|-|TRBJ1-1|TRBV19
TGTGCCAGTAGTCCCTCAGGGGTGAAGAACACTGAAGCTTTCTTT
CASSPSGVKNTEAFF
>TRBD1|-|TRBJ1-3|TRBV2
TGTGCCAGCAGCCGGGACAGGGAAAGAAACACCATATATTTT
CASSRDRERNTIYF
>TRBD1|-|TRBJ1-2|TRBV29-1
TGCAGCGTTGAAGTTGTTGGACAGGGTGACTATGGCTACACCTTC
CSVEVVGQGDYGYTF
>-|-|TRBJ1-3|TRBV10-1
TGCGCCAGCAGTGAAGGGAGTGGAAACACCATATATTTT
CASSEGSGNTIYF
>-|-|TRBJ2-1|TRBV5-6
TGTGCCAGCAACTCCTTGACAGATTCCTACAATGAGCAGTTCTTC
CASNSLTDSYNEQFF